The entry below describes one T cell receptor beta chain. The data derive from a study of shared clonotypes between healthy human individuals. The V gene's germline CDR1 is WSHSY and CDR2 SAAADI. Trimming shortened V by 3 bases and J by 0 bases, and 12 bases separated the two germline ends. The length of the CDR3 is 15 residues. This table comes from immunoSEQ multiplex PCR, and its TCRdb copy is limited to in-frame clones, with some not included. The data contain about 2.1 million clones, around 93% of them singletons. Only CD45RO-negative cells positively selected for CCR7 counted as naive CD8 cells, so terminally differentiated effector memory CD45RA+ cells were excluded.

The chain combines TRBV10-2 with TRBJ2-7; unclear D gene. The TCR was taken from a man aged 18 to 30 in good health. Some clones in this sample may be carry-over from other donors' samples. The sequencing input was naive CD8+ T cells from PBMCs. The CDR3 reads CASSEGITASYEQYF. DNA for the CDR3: TGCGCCAGCAGTGAAGGGATCACAGCCTCCTACGAGCAGTACTTC.